These 18 T cell receptor beta chains were sequenced from one sample in a study of blood T cell repertoires in COVID-19. Some clones are missing from TCRdb's copy, which holds only in-frame ones; the method was immunoSEQ multiplex PCR. The top ten clones hold 6.2% of a sample with 35,000 to 50,000 clones, just under 70% of them seen once. What was sequenced was peripheral blood. The receptors derive from a man of 80 years or more with acute or convalescent COVID-19.

This chain uses TRBV7-9 with TRBJ2-3; D unresolved. V was cut by 7 bases and J by 1 base, with 15 bases left in between. The CDR3 contains 15 residues. The germline V gene encodes CDR1 SEHNR and CDR2 FQNEAQ (reference sequence). The CDR3 sequence: CASNPAAIGTDTQYF. As DNA, the CDR3 is TGTGCCAGCAACCCCGCGGCGATCGGCACAGATACGCAGTATTTT.

This chain uses TRBV7-9 with TRBJ2-7; TRBD1 matches 8 bases. This CDR3 contains 16 residues. The V gene's germline CDR1 is SEHNR and CDR2 FQNEAQ (reference sequence). The ends lost 0 bases at V and 1 base at J; junction bases unmatched: 5. Here the CDR3 reads CASSLAPTGASYEQYF. The CDR3, as DNA: TGTGCCAGCAGCTTAGCGCCGACAGGGGCATCCTACGAGCAGTACTTC.

This clone was observed a handful of times. The chain has TRBV27 and TRBJ1-5, with a weak D call TRBD1 (5 bases). Germline assignment: CDR1 MNHEY and CDR2 SMNVEV (reference sequence). This CDR3 has 15 amino acids. V was pared by 6 bases and J by 6 bases, with 18 bases between. The CDR3 loop reads CASRARGLGGQPQHF. Written as DNA, the CDR3 is TGTGCCAGCAGGGCCCGGGGGTTGGGTGGTCAGCCCCAGCATTTT.

The gene calls are TRBV6-5 and TRBJ1-2; weak D call: TRBD1 (6 bases). The germline V and J ends were trimmed by 0 bases and 4 bases, with 15 bases remaining between them. The V gene's germline CDR1 is MNHEY and CDR2 SVGAGI. This CDR3 contains 16 residues. Written as DNA, the CDR3 is TGTGCCAGCAGTTACTCCACCGGGACACCCTTCTATGGCTACACCTTC. Its protein product is CASSYSTGTPFYGYTF.

The CDR3 sequence is CAWSPPIRRDYGYTF. In nucleotides, the CDR3 is TGTGCCTGGAGTCCACCCATCCGGCGGGACTATGGCTACACCTTC. The gene calls are TRBV30 and TRBJ1-2; D remains ambiguous. This CDR3 spans 15 amino acids. The ends were cut back, 2 bases at V and 3 bases at J, with 16 bases in the middle. CDR1 is GTSNPN, CDR2 SVGIG, per germline (reference sequence).

The chain recombines TRBV18 with TRBJ1-1, with D unclear. This CDR3 is 14 amino acids long. Germline values: CDR1 KGHSH, CDR2 LQKENI. Trimming left V 1 base short and J 5 bases short, with 11 bases between. DNA for the CDR3: TGTGCCAGCTCACCACGTGAGGGTTGGACTGAAGCTTTCTTT. Its translation: CASSPREGWTEAFF.

In this sample, this clone turned up a few times. The chain couples TRBV5-4 to TRBJ1-3; a possible D gene is TRBD1 (5 bases). V was trimmed by 0 bases and J by 0 bases, leaving 10 bases between them. Germline CDR1 is SGHNT and CDR2 is YYREEE (reference sequence). The CDR3 runs 16 residues. As DNA, the CDR3 is TGTGCCAGCAGCTTGGGGCGGGGGAGCTCTGGAAACACCATATATTTT. Encoded protein: CASSLGRGSSGNTIYF.

The V gene is TRBV19, the J gene TRBJ1-1, with unresolved D. The V gene's germline CDR1 is LNHDA and CDR2 SQIVND (reference sequence). V lost 7 bases and J lost 5, with 11 bases in between. The CDR3 extends over 12 amino acids. The CDR3 DNA reads as TGTGCCAGTACCCTAGGCGGGACTGAAGCTTTCTTT. Its protein is CASTLGGTEAFF.

V usage is TRBV6-5 and J usage is TRBJ1-2; tentative D call: TRBD1 (5 bases). From germline, CDR1 is MNHEY and CDR2 SVGAGI. V gave up 5 bases and J gave up 8 bases, with 21 bases separating them. The CDR3 is 15 residues long. The CDR3 is CASSNLDRGIGGYTF. CDR3 bases: TGTGCCAGCAGTAACCTAGATCGGGGGATAGGCGGCTACACCTTC.

The gene calls are TRBV18 and TRBJ1-1, with 7 bases fitting TRBD1. Germline values: CDR1 KGHSH, CDR2 LQKENI. The CDR3 consists of 15 residues. The J segment lost 4 bases and the V segment lost 3 bases, leaving 8 bases of the junction unmatched. CDR3 DNA: TGTGCCAGCTCACCCTTAGACAGGGCGGGCACTGAAGCTTTCTTT. Its protein is CASSPLDRAGTEAFF. The full variable domain, rest sourced from reference TRBV18 and TRBJ1-1, is NAGVMQNPRHLVRRRGQEARLRCSPMKGHSHVYWYRQLPEEGLKFMVYLQKENIIDESGMPKERFSAEFPKEGPSILRIQQVVRGDSAAYFCASSPLDRAGTEAFFGQGTRLTVV.

This chain links TRBV29-1 with TRBJ2-7, with 8 positions matching TRBD1. Per germline, CDR1 SQVTM and CDR2 ANQGSEA. J was trimmed by 5 bases and V by 1 base; bases with no gene match: 7. The CDR3 sequence is 14 residues long. The CDR3: CSVEVTGGGDEQYF. The DNA of the CDR3 is TGCAGCGTTGAAGTCACAGGGGGTGGGGACGAGCAGTACTTC.

The rearrangement links TRBV21-1 to TRBJ2-7; the table's TRBD1 call for D was not verified on the DNA. TRBV21-1 is shown as a pseudogene. CDR3 length: 13 residues. CDR3 amino acids: CASSRDRGYEQYF. CDR3 bases: TGTGCCAGCAGCCGGGACAGGGGATACGAGCAGTACTTC.

The V gene is TRBV30, the J gene TRBJ1-2; 7 positions agree with TRBD1. The CDR3 extends over 15 amino acids. After removal of 7 bases from V and 4 bases from J, the junction contained 15 bases not matched to a gene. From germline, CDR1 is GTSNPN and CDR2 SVGIG (reference sequence). The CDR3 loop reads CASRRGALSTYGYTF. The CDR3 region has the DNA TGTGCCTCTCGCAGGGGGGCTCTCTCTACCTATGGCTACACCTTC.

V and J are TRBV7-2 and TRBJ2-3; 7 bases fit TRBD1. Germline loops: CDR1 SGHTA, CDR2 FQGNSA. The ends lost 5 bases at V and 4 bases at J; junction bases unmatched: 6. CDR3 length: 14 amino acids. In DNA form, the CDR3 reads TGTGCCAGCAGCAGAGTCCAGGGGGCAGATACGCAGTATTTT. As protein: CASSRVQGADTQYF.

The chain carries TRBV5-1 and TRBJ2-5, with a tentative D call TRBD1 (6 bases). V was cut by 4 bases and J by 5 bases, with 21 bases left in between. Looked up from germline, CDR1 is SGHRS and CDR2 is YFSETQ. The CDR3 consists of 16 residues. CDR3 DNA: TGCGCCAGCAGCCCGATTGCCCCAGGGGCCAGCGAGACCCAGTACTTC. Its translation: CASSPIAPGASETQYF.

The chain carries TRBV5-4 and TRBJ1-3, with D possibly being TRBD1 (6 bases). The CDR3 loop spans 14 amino acids. The V and J ends lost 2 bases and 1 base respectively, with 7 bases between them. Germline CDR1 and CDR2: SGHNT and YYREEE (reference sequence). DNA of the CDR3: TGTGCCAGCAGCTTTCAGGGGTCTGGAAACACCATATATTTT. It is translated as CASSFQGSGNTIYF.

This clone was counted only a few times. This chain uses TRBV3-1 (or the pseudogene TRBV3-2) with TRBJ2-3; 12 nucleotides agree with TRBD1. V shed 4 bases, J shed 2 bases, and the junction held 1 base outside the gene matches. The germline CDR1 and CDR2 sequences are LGHDT and YNNKEL (reference sequence). The CDR3 totals 15 residues. Here the CDR3 reads CASSRGQGATDTQYF. The CDR3 nucleotides are TGTGCCAGCAGCCGGGGACAGGGGGCCACAGATACGCAGTATTTT.

The rearrangement uses TRBV11-2 and TRBJ2-7; tentatively, D is TRBD2 (6 bases). CDR1 is SGHAT and CDR2 is FQNNGV in the germline V gene. Trimming shortened V by 5 bases and J by 0 bases, and 11 bases separated the two germline ends. The CDR3 totals 14 residues. The CDR3 DNA reads as TGTGCCAGCAGCGGGGGAGGCGCCTCCTACGAGCAGTACTTC. Residues: CASSGGGASYEQYF.